The clone carrying this TCR beta chain has more than one count but fewer than ten. Its specificity is not known. ViraFEST expansion of antigen-specific CD4+ T cells with viral peptide pools preceded sequencing. Following culture for 9 to 11 days, CD4+ T cells were isolated. Nobody among the vaccine recipients had prior SARS-CoV-2 infection (nucleocapsid antibodies were negative). The record originates from a study of vaccination effects on CD4 cells after COVID-19. Germline values: CDR1 SGDLS, CDR2 YYNGEE. This CDR3 region has 15 residues. The V segment lost 3 bases and the J segment 1 base; nucleotides outside the gene matches: 3. Libraries were prepared by immunoSEQ multiplex PCR; TCRdb keeps only in-frame clonotypes and omits some of them. The table includes about 55,000 clones, around 67% detected once.

The V gene is TRBV9, the J gene TRBJ2-3; 9 bases are shared with TRBD2. Material: CD4+ T cells from PBMCs cultured with SARS-CoV-2 spike peptides, obtained before COVID-19 vaccination. This clonotype was obtained from a human donor who received a COVID-19 vaccine. In DNA, the CDR3 is TGTGCCAGCAGCGCGAGACTAGCGGGCACAGATACGCAGTATTTT. This sequence encodes CASSARLAGTDTQYF.